These 5 T cell receptor beta chains came from one sample sequenced in a study of T cells expressing NK-cell markers. TCRdb re-analyzed the 5' RACE reads; it lists each CDR3 protein once, without DNA. This repertoire includes fewer than 550,000 distinct CDR3 sequences. Sequencing used blood T cells: a sorted CD56 or NKG2C T cell subset, CD4+ or CD8+ T cells, or bulk PBMC T cells (not recorded which). All receptors derive from a woman aged 45-59 years in good health.

The chain uses TRBV5-1 and TRBJ2-2; TCRdb calls TRBD1, which cannot be checked without DNA. The CDR3 covers 17 residues. CDR1 and CDR2 (germline): SGHRS, YFSETQ. The CDR3: CASWLDRGLANTGELFF.

The chain uses TRBV10-3 and TRBJ2-6; TCRdb's D call, TRBD1, is unchecked because there is no DNA. This CDR3 has 18 residues. Germline CDR1 and CDR2: ENHRY and SYGVKD. CDR3 sequence: CAISESRGRGSGANVLTF.

The chain recombines TRBV12-3 or TRBV12-4 with TRBJ1-5; the TCRdb D gene call, TRBD1, has no DNA to confirm it. The CDR3 length is 15 residues. Here the CDR3 reads CASSYVPGADQPQHF.

The chain employs TRBV20-1 and TRBJ2-1; the D call from TCRdb, TRBD2, cannot be confirmed without DNA. CDR1 and CDR2 from the germline V gene are DFQATT and SNEGSKA (reference sequence). The CDR3 spans 16 residues. CDR3 region: CSARDSTSYSRNEQFF.

The rearrangement joins TRBV6-1 to TRBJ1-2; TCRdb designates TRBD1, a call that cannot be tested without DNA. The CDR3 is made up of 14 amino acids. Germline V gene sequence: CDR1 MNHNS, CDR2 SASEGT. The chain's CDR3 is CASSRDRGNYGYTF.